A single sample is the source of the 11 T cell receptor beta chains below, sequenced in a study of patients and donors after allogeneic stem cell transplantation. TCRdb processed the RT-PCR reads anew with MiXCR; each CDR3 protein has one entry. The sample contains about 200,000 distinct CDR3 sequences, less than 45% of which appear only once. The sequencing input was blood, either unsorted or a sorted T cell fraction (not recorded which). The receptor set was obtained from a human donor who was either an allogeneic HSCT recipient or a stem cell or donor lymphocyte infusion donor (not recorded which). It is not recorded whose cells these are; they may come from a transplant donor.

J is TRBJ2-3 and V is TRBV28; TRBD2 agrees at 7 bases. Germline CDR1 is MDHEN and CDR2 is SYDVKM. There are 16 residues in the CDR3. The V gene end was trimmed by 1 base and the J gene end by 2 bases; junction bases not matched to a gene: 6. For the CDR3, the DNA is TGTGCCAGCAGTTTATTGGGTGGGAGGGACACAGATACGCAGTATTTT. Encoded protein: CASSLLGGRDTDTQYF.

The chain joins TRBV9 to TRBJ1-3; the D is unclear. V lost 4 bases and J lost 0, with 11 bases in between. Germline V gene data show CDR1 as SGDLS and CDR2 as YYNGEE. The CDR3 has 15 amino acids. Written as DNA, the CDR3 is TGTGCCAGCAGCCCCAGCTTGGTCTCTGGAAACACCATATATTTT. Protein product: CASSPSLVSGNTIYF.

This clonotype came up a few times. The V gene is TRBV7-2, the J gene TRBJ1-1, with D unresolved. The CDR3 is 12 amino acids. Per the germline V gene, CDR1 is SGHTA and CDR2 is FQGNSA. The V and J ends lost 1 base and 5 bases respectively, with 5 bases between them. The CDR3 protein is CASSLERTEAFF. The CDR3 DNA is TGTGCCAGCAGCTTAGAGCGAACTGAAGCTTTCTTT.

The count of this clonotype is one. This clone may be a read error of a much larger clone one base away. The V and J genes are TRBV6-5 and TRBJ1-2; possible D gene TRBD1, 5 bases. Germline V gene sequence: CDR1 MNHEY, CDR2 SVGAGI. The CDR3 is made up of 14 amino acids. V shed 0 bases and J shed 2 bases, with 7 bases lying between them. CDR3 sequence (DNA): TGTGCCAGCAGTTACTCGACAGTGAACTATGGCTACACCTTC. This translates into CASSYSTVNYGYTF.

In DNA, the CDR3 is TGTGCCAGCAGTGAAGGGTCTAGGAACGAGCAGTACTTC. Translation: CASSEGSRNEQYF. The V call is TRBV25-1, the J call TRBJ2-7; D call uncertain. From germline, CDR1 is MGHDK and CDR2 SYGVNS. The germline V and J ends were trimmed by 2 bases and 5 bases, with 10 bases remaining between them. The CDR3 has 13 residues.

The chain employs TRBV25-1 and TRBJ1-3, with TRBD1 matching 7 bases. V dropped 3 bases and J dropped 4; count of bases not matched to a gene: 6. The CDR3 runs to 15 residues. The germline gives CDR1 MGHDK, CDR2 SYGVNS. The CDR3 DNA sequence: TGTGCCAGCAGTGATTCAGGGGGATCAGGAAACACCATATATTTT. Translating it yields CASSDSGGSGNTIYF.

This clonotype was recorded a few times. The V and J genes are TRBV29-1 and TRBJ1-2, with D maybe TRBD1 (6 bases). CDR1 and CDR2 (germline): SQVTM, ANQGSEA. This CDR3 spans 14 amino acids. V was trimmed by 5 bases and J by 8 bases, leaving 21 bases between them. The DNA of the CDR3 is TGCAGCGTTCTGGGAGACGGGGGCTATTTGGGCTACACCTTC. It yields the protein CSVLGDGGYLGYTF.

A few counts support this clonotype. This chain links TRBV5-1 with TRBJ2-3; tentative D call: TRBD2 (5 bases). V was shortened by 1 base and J by 3 bases, with 15 bases between the two germline ends. Germline CDR1 reads SGHRS; CDR2 reads YFSETQ. The CDR3 is made up of 16 amino acids. The CDR3 DNA reads as TGCGCCAGCAGCTTGAGTTGGAGGCGGACTACAGATACGCAGTATTTT. It is translated as CASSLSWRRTTDTQYF.

The chain uses TRBV29-1 and TRBJ1-4, with TRBD1 matching over 7 bases. Germline-derived CDR1 and CDR2 are SQVTM and ANQGSEA. V lost 5 bases and J lost 5; bases outside the gene matches: 5. The CDR3 is 13 residues long. The CDR3 reads CSVRQGRNEKLFF. CDR3 nucleotides: TGCAGCGTTAGACAGGGTCGAAATGAAAAACTGTTTTTT.

This clonotype appeared a few times. V is TRBV7-9 and J is TRBJ1-1, with D hard to call. This CDR3 spans 15 amino acids. Trimming pared 5 bases from V and 4 bases from J, leaving 17 bases between. The V gene's germline CDR1 is SEHNR and CDR2 FQNEAQ (reference sequence). CDR3 sequence: CASSPLPGRSTEAFF. The CDR3, as DNA: TGTGCCAGCAGCCCCTTGCCAGGTCGGAGCACTGAAGCTTTCTTT.

This chain joins TRBV18 and TRBJ1-4; D call uncertain. The germline CDR1 and CDR2 sequences are KGHSH and LQKENI. There are 15 residues in the CDR3. V gave up 0 bases and J gave up 3 bases, with 8 bases separating them. CDR3 region: CASSPPLIANEKLFF. In DNA form, the CDR3 reads TGTGCCAGCTCACCACCGCTGATAGCTAATGAAAAACTGTTTTTT.